This TCR beta chain appears in the sequencing data of a study of PD-L1 blockade in urothelial cancer. Across the whole study: T cells were recovered from blood samples at a median of roughly 150,000.

Trimming cost V 3 bases and J 7 bases, with 7 bases left between them. CDR1 and CDR2 (germline): LNHNV, YYDKDF (reference sequence). The CDR3 has 13 amino acids. The data were produced by immunoSEQ multiplex PCR, yet TCRdb's version contains in-frame clones alone and is incomplete. The sample shows tens of thousands of clones, roughly 82% of them seen only once. Specified time point: pretreatment peripheral blood. The chain employs TRBV15 and TRBJ1-6, with D maybe TRBD1 (6 bases). The TCR was taken from a man aged 60-69 years with urothelial cancer. Sample: PBMCs, taken around atezolizumab (anti-PD-L1) treatment. CDR3 loop: CATSRDSNSPLHF. In DNA, the CDR3 is TGTGCCACCAGCAGGGACAGCAATTCACCCCTCCACTTT.